Listed here are 27 T cell receptor beta chains from one sample, sequenced in a study of cytomegalovirus exposure and HLA in healthy donors. Primers included in the PCR were 60 Vbeta and 13 Jbeta primers. Using immunoSEQ multiplex PCR, the repertoire was profiled, and TCRdb retains in-frame clones only, with some absent. The sample shows 150,000 to 200,000 clones, approximately 71% of them seen only once. The sample taken for sequencing was PBMCs. All receptors come from a male donor in good health and CMV-seronegative.

The gene calls are TRBV7-9 and TRBJ1-3; D ambiguous. The V end was cut by 1 base, the J end by 0 bases, with 10 bases between. Germline V gene data show CDR1 as SEHNR and CDR2 as FQNEAQ (reference sequence). The CDR3 spans 16 residues. The CDR3 protein is CASSLGGSVSGNTIYF. The CDR3 DNA follows: TGTGCCAGCAGCTTAGGAGGATCGGTCTCTGGAAACACCATATATTTT.

This clone was picked up a small number of times. This sequence joins TRBV7-2 and TRBJ2-1; D gene unclear. Germline V gene lookup returns CDR1 SGHTA and CDR2 FQGNSA. This CDR3 is built from 12 residues. V was clipped by 5 bases and J by 6 bases, with 8 bases between them. The CDR3 nucleotides read TGTGCCAGCAGCCCCACAGTCAATGAGCAGTTCTTC. Protein product: CASSPTVNEQFF.

The chain carries TRBV11-3 and TRBJ2-1; 12 bases agree with TRBD2. The germline V gene encodes CDR1 SGHNT and CDR2 YENEEA. The J segment lost 4 bases and the V segment lost 1 base, leaving 11 bases of the junction unmatched. This CDR3 spans 19 amino acids. Here the CDR3 DNA reads TGTGCCAGCAGCTTAGGATGGGCTAGCGGGAGGGAGGATTACAATGAGCAGTTCTTC. Its protein is CASSLGWASGREDYNEQFF.

This sequence joins TRBV14 and TRBJ1-6; 7 bases are shared with TRBD1. This CDR3 comprises 15 residues. V lost 6 bases to trimming and J lost 4 bases; unmatched junction nucleotides: 6. The V gene's germline CDR1 is SGHDN and CDR2 FVKESK. The CDR3 DNA sequence: TGTGCCAGCAGTCCTCCGGGACAGTATAATTCACCCCTCCACTTT. Its protein is CASSPPGQYNSPLHF.

The gene calls are TRBV6-4 and TRBJ1-1; 9 nucleotides match TRBD1. Germline V lookup: CDR1 MRHNA, CDR2 SNTAGT. The CDR3 length is 14 residues. V gave up 5 bases and J gave up 1 base; unmatched junction bases: 2. The CDR3 nucleotides are TGTGCCAGCAGTCGACAGGGGGAGAACACTGAAGCTTTCTTT. Protein sequence: CASSRQGENTEAFF.

This chain connects TRBV2 to TRBJ2-1; D call uncertain. Trimming stripped 6 bases from V and 2 bases from J, with 8 bases between. This CDR3 contains 13 residues. CDR1 SNHLY and CDR2 FYNNEI come from the germline V gene. CDR3 region: CASRARAYNEQFF. As DNA, the CDR3 is TGTGCCAGCAGGGCCCGGGCCTACAATGAGCAGTTCTTC.

The V call is TRBV7-3, the J call TRBJ1-1; TRBD1 is a possible D gene (6 bases). V was shortened by 0 bases and J by 9 bases, with 11 bases between the two germline ends. This CDR3 contains 13 residues. From germline, CDR1 is SGHTA and CDR2 FQGTGA. CDR3 residues: CASSLTGATQAFF. The DNA of the CDR3 is TGTGCCAGCAGCTTAACGGGGGCGACCCAAGCTTTCTTT.

This sequence joins TRBV18 and TRBJ2-5; no reliable D call. CDR3 length equals 12 residues. Germline V gives CDR1 KGHSH, CDR2 LQKENI. With 6 bases removed from V and 1 base from J, the gap between germline ends came to 6 bases. As DNA, the CDR3 is TGTGCCAGCTCTCCCGGCCAAGAGACCCAGTACTTC. This encodes CASSPGQETQYF.

The V and J genes are TRBV21-1 and TRBJ1-1. TRBV21-1 is a documented pseudogene. This CDR3 is 11 amino acids long. The CDR3 loop reads CASSGRAEAFF. As DNA, the CDR3 is TGTGCCAGCAGCGGCCGGGCTGAAGCTTTCTTT.

A few counts support this clone. The CDR3 spells CASSPLAQGRNEQYF. CDR3 DNA sequence: TGTGCCAGCTCACCCCTGGCACAGGGGAGGAACGAGCAGTACTTC. The chain couples TRBV18 to TRBJ2-7; a possible D gene is TRBD1 (7 bases). Germline CDR1 KGHSH, CDR2 LQKENI. The V end lost 3 bases, the J end lost 5 bases, and 17 bases lay between the germline ends. This CDR3 is 15 amino acids long.

The rearrangement links TRBV30 to TRBJ1-5; possible D gene TRBD1, 6 bases. The V gene's germline CDR1 is GTSNPN and CDR2 SVGIG (reference sequence). This CDR3 is 13 amino acids long. Trimming cost V 5 bases and J 0 bases, with 8 bases left between them. The CDR3, as DNA: TGTGCCTGGGGGGACACTAGCAATCAGCCCCAGCATTTT. Its protein product is CAWGDTSNQPQHF.

The chain couples TRBV5-1 to TRBJ1-4; TRBD1 aligns across 11 bases. The CDR3 sequence is 16 residues long. Germline-derived CDR1 and CDR2 are SGHRS and YFSETQ. Losses at the gene ends were 4 bases for V and 8 bases for J; bases not matched to a gene: 10. For the CDR3, the DNA is TGCGCCAGCAGCGCATCAGGACAGGGGGCAGGGGAAAAACTGTTTTTT. Translation: CASSASGQGAGEKLFF.

This rearrangement joins TRBV6-4 to TRBJ2-3; TRBD2 agrees at 13 bases. This CDR3 contains 16 residues. Losses at the gene ends were 2 bases for V and 1 base for J; bases not matched to a gene: 0. Germline V gene sequence: CDR1 MRHNA, CDR2 SNTAGT. CDR3 bases: TGTGCCAGCAGTGACGGGACTAGCGGGGGCACAGATACGCAGTATTTT. Protein product: CASSDGTSGGTDTQYF.

The rearrangement uses TRBV5-4 and TRBJ2-1, with 12 nucleotides matching TRBD2. The CDR3 extends over 16 amino acids. Losses at the gene ends were 4 bases for V and 6 bases for J; bases not matched to a gene: 8. Germline V gene sequence: CDR1 SGHNT, CDR2 YYREEE (reference sequence). This CDR3 is CASSRAGTSGSNEQFF. The CDR3 region has the DNA TGTGCCAGCAGCCGAGCCGGGACTAGCGGGTCCAATGAGCAGTTCTTC.

This clone occurred a few times. Written as DNA, the CDR3 is TGCAGCGTTGAAGCTCTCGGGGGAGGGGACAATGAGCAGTTCTTC. It encodes CSVEALGGGDNEQFF. The J gene is TRBJ2-1, the V gene TRBV29-1, with 7 nucleotides matching TRBD2. Per the germline V gene, CDR1 is SQVTM and CDR2 is ANQGSEA. V shed 1 base and J 5 bases; nucleotides not matched to a gene: 8. The CDR3 spans 15 residues.

The genes are TRBV4-2 and TRBJ2-7; 11 nucleotides match TRBD2. CDR3 length: 16 residues. The germline V gene encodes CDR1 LGHNA and CDR2 YNFKEQ. V lost 0 bases and J lost 2; bases outside the gene matches: 3. Here the CDR3 reads CASSQEPGLAAYEQYF. DNA of the CDR3: TGTGCCAGCAGCCAAGAACCGGGACTAGCGGCCTACGAGCAGTACTTC.

This clone was counted once. This chain links TRBV5-1 with TRBJ2-6; D might be TRBD2 (5 bases). Germline CDR1 SGHRS, CDR2 YFSETQ. The CDR3 is 15 amino acids. The V end lost 1 base, the J end lost 0 bases, and 5 bases lay between the germline ends. The CDR3 DNA reads as TGCGCCAGCAGCTTGCGGGGCTCTGGGGCCAACGTCCTGACTTTC. Translation: CASSLRGSGANVLTF. Combining the CDR3 with reference TRBV5-1 and TRBJ2-6 gives the whole variable domain KAGVTQTPRYLIKTRGQQVTLSCSPISGHRSVSWYQQTPGQGLQFLFEYFSETQRNKGNFPGRFSGRQFSNSRSEMNVSTLELGDSALYLCASSLRGSGANVLTFGAGSRLTVL.

V and J are TRBV28 and TRBJ2-7, with 9 bases that match TRBD1. Per the germline V gene, CDR1 is MDHEN and CDR2 is SYDVKM. After removal of 3 bases from V and 6 bases from J, the junction contained 12 bases not matched to a gene. CDR3 length: 16 amino acids. In nucleotides, the CDR3 is TGTGCCAGCAGTTTTTCACCGGGACAGGGTCCTGTCGAGCAGTACTTC. This translates into CASSFSPGQGPVEQYF. Supplemented by reference TRBV28 and TRBJ2-7, the full variable domain reads DVKVTQSSRYLVKRTGEKVFLECVQDMDHENMFWYRQDPGLGLRLIYFSYDVKMKEKGDIPEGYSVSREKKERFSLILESASTNQTSMYLCASSFSPGQGPVEQYFGPGTRLTVT.

This rearrangement joins TRBV19 to TRBJ2-5, with D possibly matching TRBD1 (6 bases). The V gene lost 5 bases and the J gene lost 5 bases, with 9 bases spanning the gap. The CDR3 length is 12 residues. Per germline, CDR1 LNHDA and CDR2 SQIVND (reference sequence). In DNA form, the CDR3 reads TGTGCCAGTAGTCAGGGGATTGAGACCCAGTACTTC. Translation: CASSQGIETQYF.

The chain uses TRBV4-1 and TRBJ1-4; 7 bases line up with TRBD1. From germline, CDR1 is MGHRA and CDR2 YSYEKL. V shed 2 bases and J 7 bases; nucleotides not matched to a gene: 7. CDR3 size: 15 residues. The CDR3 bases are TGCGCCAGCAGCCAAAGACAGGGAATGGGTGAAAAACTGTTTTTT. It encodes CASSQRQGMGEKLFF.

The V gene is TRBV11-2, the J gene TRBJ2-5; D perhaps matches TRBD1 (5 bases). This CDR3 contains 15 residues. The germline gives CDR1 SGHAT, CDR2 FQNNGV. V was clipped by 1 base and J by 5 bases, with 14 bases between them. The CDR3 sequence is CASSLAAGNLETQYF. The CDR3 bases are TGTGCCAGCAGCTTAGCGGCAGGGAATTTGGAGACCCAGTACTTC.

This clone has only a few counts. The chain links TRBV6-5 to TRBJ2-3, with D possibly TRBD2 on 6 matching bases. The CDR3 totals 14 residues. The germline V gene encodes CDR1 MNHEY and CDR2 SVGAGI. V was trimmed by 2 bases and J by 4 bases, leaving 10 bases between them. The CDR3 sequence: CASSYLGTSDTQYF. The CDR3 DNA reads as TGTGCCAGCAGTTACCTCGGGACTTCAGATACGCAGTATTTT.

The rearrangement joins TRBV28 to TRBJ1-1; 7 nucleotides match TRBD1. The CDR3 runs to 20 residues. Germline-derived CDR1 and CDR2 are MDHEN and SYDVKM. Trimming cost V 5 bases and J 6 bases; bases outside gene matches: 27. In nucleotides, the CDR3 is TGTGCCAGCAGTCTCTTGACTTTCGTCCGGGAGGGGGCGGGTGGGGCTGAAGCTTTCTTT. Translated, it gives CASSLLTFVREGAGGAEAFF. The complete variable domain, with remaining parts taken from reference TRBV28 and TRBJ1-1, reads DVKVTQSSRYLVKRTGEKVFLECVQDMDHENMFWYRQDPGLGLRLIYFSYDVKMKEKGDIPEGYSVSREKKERFSLILESASTNQTSMYLCASSLLTFVREGAGGAEAFFGQGTRLTVV.

Comments on this clone: Other DNA sequences in the sample encode the same CDR3. The chain is built from TRBV6-5 and TRBJ2-3, with D tentatively TRBD1 (6 bases). The CDR3 is made up of 13 amino acids. Per the germline V gene, CDR1 is MNHEY and CDR2 is SVGAGI. V was clipped by 6 bases and J by 2 bases, with 9 bases between them. The CDR3 DNA is TGTGCCAGCAGAGGGACATCCACAGATACGCAGTATTTT. Its protein is CASRGTSTDTQYF.

This clone has only a few counts. CDR3: CASSQYLQGDEQYF. CDR3 DNA sequence: TGTGCCAGCAGCCAGTATCTCCAGGGCGACGAGCAGTACTTC. The gene calls are TRBV14 and TRBJ2-7; tentatively, D is TRBD1 (5 bases). CDR1 and CDR2 from the germline V gene are SGHDN and FVKESK. The CDR3 is made up of 14 amino acids. Trimming left V 3 bases short and J 5 bases short, with 14 bases between.

The chain carries TRBV5-5 and TRBJ2-6; 7 bases line up with TRBD1. This CDR3 comprises 20 residues. V trimming: 4 bases; J trimming: 0 bases; junction bases outside the gene matches: 16. Germline values: CDR1 SGHKS, CDR2 YYEKEE (reference sequence). The CDR3 region is CASSPSQGVLPRSGANVLTF. The CDR3, as DNA: TGTGCCAGCAGCCCATCCCAGGGGGTCCTACCTCGCTCTGGGGCCAACGTCCTGACTTTC.

The V gene is TRBV5-1, the J gene TRBJ2-5; 12 positions match TRBD2. The DNA end is more similar to TRBJ2-7, so the J call may be wrong. This CDR3 is built from 16 residues. Germline CDR1 is SGHRS and CDR2 is YFSETQ. In DNA, the CDR3 is TGCGCCAGCAGCCCAGGACTAGCGGGGCCGAAGGACGAGCAGTACTTC. Its protein is CASSPGLAGPKDEQYF.